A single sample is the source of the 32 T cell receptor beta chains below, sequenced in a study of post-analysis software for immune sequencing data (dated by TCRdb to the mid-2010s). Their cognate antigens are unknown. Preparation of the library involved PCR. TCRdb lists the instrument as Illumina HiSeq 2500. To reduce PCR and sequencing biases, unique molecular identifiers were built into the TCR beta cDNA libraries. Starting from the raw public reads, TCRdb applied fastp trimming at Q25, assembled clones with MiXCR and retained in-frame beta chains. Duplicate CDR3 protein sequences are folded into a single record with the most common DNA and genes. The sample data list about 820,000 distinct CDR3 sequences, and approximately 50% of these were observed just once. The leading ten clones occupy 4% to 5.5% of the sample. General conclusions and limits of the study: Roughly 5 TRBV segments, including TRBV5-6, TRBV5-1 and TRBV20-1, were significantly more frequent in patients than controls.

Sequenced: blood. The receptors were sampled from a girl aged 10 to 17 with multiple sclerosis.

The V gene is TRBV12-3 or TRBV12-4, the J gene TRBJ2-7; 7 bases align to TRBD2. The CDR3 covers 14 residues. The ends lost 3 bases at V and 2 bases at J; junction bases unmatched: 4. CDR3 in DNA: TGTGCCAGCAGTTTTCGTGGGAGGGCCTACGAGCAGTACTTC. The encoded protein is CASSFRGRAYEQYF.

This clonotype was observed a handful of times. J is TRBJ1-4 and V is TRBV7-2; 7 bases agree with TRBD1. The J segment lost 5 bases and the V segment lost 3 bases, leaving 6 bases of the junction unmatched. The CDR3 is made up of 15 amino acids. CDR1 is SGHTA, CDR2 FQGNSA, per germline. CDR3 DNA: TGTGCCAGCAGCTTTAGGAGCAGGGGGAATGAAAAACTGTTTTTT. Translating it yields CASSFRSRGNEKLFF.

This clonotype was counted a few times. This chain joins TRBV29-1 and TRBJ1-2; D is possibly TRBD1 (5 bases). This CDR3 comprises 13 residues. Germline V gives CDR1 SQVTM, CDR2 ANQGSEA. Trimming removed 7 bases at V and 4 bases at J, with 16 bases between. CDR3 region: CSAEAGTGYGYTF. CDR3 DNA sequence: TGCAGCGCGGAGGCCGGGACGGGCTATGGCTACACCTTC.

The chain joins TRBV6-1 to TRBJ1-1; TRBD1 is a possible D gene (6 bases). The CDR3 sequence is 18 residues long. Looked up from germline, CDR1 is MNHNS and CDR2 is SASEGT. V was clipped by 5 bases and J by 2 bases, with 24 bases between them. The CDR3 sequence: CASSPPAGGPISNTEAFF. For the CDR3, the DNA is TGTGCCAGCAGTCCCCCGGCCGGGGGGCCAATTTCCAACACTGAAGCTTTCTTT.

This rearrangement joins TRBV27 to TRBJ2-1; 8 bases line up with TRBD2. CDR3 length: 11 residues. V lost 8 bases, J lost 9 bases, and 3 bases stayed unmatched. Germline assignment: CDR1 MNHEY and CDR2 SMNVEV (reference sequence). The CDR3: CASGTSSEQFF. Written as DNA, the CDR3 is TGTGCCAGCGGGACTAGTTCTGAGCAGTTCTTC.

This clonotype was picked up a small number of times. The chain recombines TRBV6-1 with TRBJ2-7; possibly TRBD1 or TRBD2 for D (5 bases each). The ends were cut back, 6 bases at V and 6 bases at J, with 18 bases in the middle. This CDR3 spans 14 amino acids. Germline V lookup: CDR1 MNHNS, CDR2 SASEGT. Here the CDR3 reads CASREVAGMFEQYF. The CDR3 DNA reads TGTGCCAGCAGGGAGGTAGCAGGGATGTTCGAGCAGTACTTC.

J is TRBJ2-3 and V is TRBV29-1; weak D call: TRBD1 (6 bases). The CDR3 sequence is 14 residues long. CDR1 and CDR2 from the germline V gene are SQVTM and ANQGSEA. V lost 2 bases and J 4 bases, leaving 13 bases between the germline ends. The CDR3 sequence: CSVETDSLADTQYF. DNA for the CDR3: TGCAGCGTTGAAACGGACAGCTTGGCAGATACGCAGTATTTT.

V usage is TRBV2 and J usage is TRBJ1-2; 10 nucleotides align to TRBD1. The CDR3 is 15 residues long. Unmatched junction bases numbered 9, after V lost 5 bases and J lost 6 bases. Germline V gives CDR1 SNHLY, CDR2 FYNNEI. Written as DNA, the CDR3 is TGTGCCAGCAGTCACCGGGACAGGGGTATTAATGGCTACACCTTC. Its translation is CASSHRDRGINGYTF.

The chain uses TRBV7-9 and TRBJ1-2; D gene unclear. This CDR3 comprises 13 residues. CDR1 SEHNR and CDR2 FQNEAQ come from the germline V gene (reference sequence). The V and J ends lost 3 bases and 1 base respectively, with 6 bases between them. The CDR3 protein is CASSFSNNYGYTF. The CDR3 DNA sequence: TGTGCCAGCAGCTTTTCGAATAACTATGGCTACACCTTC.

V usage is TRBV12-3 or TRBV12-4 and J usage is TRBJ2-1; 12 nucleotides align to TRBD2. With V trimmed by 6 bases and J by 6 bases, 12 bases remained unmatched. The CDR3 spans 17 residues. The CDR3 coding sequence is TGTGCCAGCAGCCCGGGGCTAGCGGGAGGGAACTTCAATGAGCAGTTCTTC. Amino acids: CASSPGLAGGNFNEQFF.

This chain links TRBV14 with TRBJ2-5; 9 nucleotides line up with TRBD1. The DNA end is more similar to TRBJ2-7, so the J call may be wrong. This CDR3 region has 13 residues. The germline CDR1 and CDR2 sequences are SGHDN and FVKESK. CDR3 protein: CASSQTGGNEQYF. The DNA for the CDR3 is TGTGCCAGCAGCCAAACAGGGGGCAACGAGCAGTACTTC.

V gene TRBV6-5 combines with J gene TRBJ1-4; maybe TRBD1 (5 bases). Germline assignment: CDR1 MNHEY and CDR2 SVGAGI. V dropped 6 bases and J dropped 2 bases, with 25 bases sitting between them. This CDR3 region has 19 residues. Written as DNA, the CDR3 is TGTGCCAGCAGCTATCCGGTCGGGGGAATAGAAGCTACTAATGAAAAACTGTTTTTT. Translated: CASSYPVGGIEATNEKLFF.

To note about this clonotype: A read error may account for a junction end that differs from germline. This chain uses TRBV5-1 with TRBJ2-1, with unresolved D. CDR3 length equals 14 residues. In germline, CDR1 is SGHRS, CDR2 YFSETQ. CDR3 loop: CASSLEALYSEQFF. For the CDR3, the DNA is TGCGCCAGCAGCTTGGAAGCCCTCTACAGTGAGCAGTTCTTC.

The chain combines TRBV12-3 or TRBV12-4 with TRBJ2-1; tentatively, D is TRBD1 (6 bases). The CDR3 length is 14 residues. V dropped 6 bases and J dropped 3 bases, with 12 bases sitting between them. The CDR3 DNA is TGTGCCAGCAGCCAGACAGGAAACTACAATGAGCAGTTCTTC. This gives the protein CASSQTGNYNEQFF.

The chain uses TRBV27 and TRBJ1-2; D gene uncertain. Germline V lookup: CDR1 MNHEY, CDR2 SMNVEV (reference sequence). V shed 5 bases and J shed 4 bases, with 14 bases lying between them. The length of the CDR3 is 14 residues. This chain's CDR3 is CASSPRKRSYGYTF. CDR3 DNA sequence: TGTGCCAGCAGTCCAAGGAAGAGGTCCTATGGCTACACCTTC.

This CDR3 reads CASSPLVGTEQSWDAEAFF. In DNA, the CDR3 is TGTGCCAGCAGCCCCTTGGTTGGGACAGAGCAATCCTGGGACGCTGAAGCTTTCTTT. The V and J genes are TRBV7-9 and TRBJ1-1, with 7 bases aligning to TRBD1. The trim removed 5 bases at V and 6 bases at J, leaving 24 bases unmatched. Germline V gives CDR1 SEHNR, CDR2 FQNEAQ (reference sequence). CDR3 size: 19 residues.

The CDR3 sequence is CASRMGGSSGEQFF. Written as DNA, the CDR3 is TGTGCCAGCAGAATGGGAGGGAGCAGCGGTGAGCAGTTCTTC. This sequence joins TRBV7-3 and TRBJ2-1; 7 bases fit TRBD2. Trimming took 6 bases from V and 9 from J; bases not matched to a gene: 11. The CDR3 extends over 14 amino acids. CDR1 is SGHTA and CDR2 is FQGTGA in the germline V gene.

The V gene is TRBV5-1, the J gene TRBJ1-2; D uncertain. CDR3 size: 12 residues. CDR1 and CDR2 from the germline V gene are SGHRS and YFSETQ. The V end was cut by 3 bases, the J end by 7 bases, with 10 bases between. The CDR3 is CASSSQDSGYTF. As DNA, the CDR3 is TGCGCCAGCAGCTCCCAGGATTCTGGCTACACCTTC. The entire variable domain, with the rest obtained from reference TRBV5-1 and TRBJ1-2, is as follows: KAGVTQTPRYLIKTRGQQVTLSCSPISGHRSVSWYQQTPGQGLQFLFEYFSETQRNKGNFPGRFSGRQFSNSRSEMNVSTLELGDSALYLCASSSQDSGYTFGSGTRLTVV.

The CDR3 sequence: CASSLGGFWSYEQYF. The CDR3 nucleotides read TGTGCCAGCAGCTTAGGGGGTTTTTGGTCCTACGAGCAGTACTTC. V usage is TRBV7-2 and J usage is TRBJ2-4, with D unclear. The DNA end is a closer match to TRBJ2-7, so the J assignment may be wrong. The CDR3 length is 15 residues. Germline V lookup: CDR1 SGHTA, CDR2 FQGNSA.

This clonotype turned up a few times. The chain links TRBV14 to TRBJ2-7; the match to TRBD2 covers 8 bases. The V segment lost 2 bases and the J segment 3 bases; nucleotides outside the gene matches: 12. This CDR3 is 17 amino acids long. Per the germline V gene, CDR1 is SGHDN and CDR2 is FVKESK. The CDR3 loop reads CASSQPLLRLAHYEQYF. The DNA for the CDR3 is TGTGCCAGCAGCCAACCGTTACTTAGACTAGCGCACTACGAGCAGTACTTC.

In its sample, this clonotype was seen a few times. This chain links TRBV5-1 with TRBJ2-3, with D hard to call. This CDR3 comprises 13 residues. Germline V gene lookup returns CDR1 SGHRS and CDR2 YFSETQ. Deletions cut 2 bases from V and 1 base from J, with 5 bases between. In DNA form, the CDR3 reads TGCGCCAGCAGCTTCGACGGCACAGATACGCAGTATTTT. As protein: CASSFDGTDTQYF.

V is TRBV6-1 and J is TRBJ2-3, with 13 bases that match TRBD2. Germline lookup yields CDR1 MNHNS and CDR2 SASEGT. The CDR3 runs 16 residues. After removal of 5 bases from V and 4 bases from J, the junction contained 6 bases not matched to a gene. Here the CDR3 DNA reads TGTGCCAGCAGTCCGGGGACTAGCGGGAAGTCAGATACGCAGTATTTT. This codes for CASSPGTSGKSDTQYF.

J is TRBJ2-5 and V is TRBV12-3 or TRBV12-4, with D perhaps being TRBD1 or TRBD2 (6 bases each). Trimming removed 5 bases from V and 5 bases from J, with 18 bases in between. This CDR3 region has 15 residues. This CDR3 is CASSPPGGGKETQYF. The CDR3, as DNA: TGTGCCAGCAGTCCACCTGGAGGGGGGAAGGAGACCCAGTACTTC.

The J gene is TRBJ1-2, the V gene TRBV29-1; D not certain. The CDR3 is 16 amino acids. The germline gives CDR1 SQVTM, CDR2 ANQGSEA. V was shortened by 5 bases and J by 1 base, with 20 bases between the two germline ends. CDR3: CSVSWARIGVNYGYTF. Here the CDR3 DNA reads TGCAGCGTTTCCTGGGCCAGGATAGGAGTTAACTATGGCTACACCTTC.

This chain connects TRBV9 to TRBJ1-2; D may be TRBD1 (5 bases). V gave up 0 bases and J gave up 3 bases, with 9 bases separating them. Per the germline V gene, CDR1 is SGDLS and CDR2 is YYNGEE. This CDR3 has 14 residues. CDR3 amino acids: CASSVGRGDYGYTF. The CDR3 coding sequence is TGTGCCAGCAGCGTAGGGAGGGGCGACTATGGCTACACCTTC.

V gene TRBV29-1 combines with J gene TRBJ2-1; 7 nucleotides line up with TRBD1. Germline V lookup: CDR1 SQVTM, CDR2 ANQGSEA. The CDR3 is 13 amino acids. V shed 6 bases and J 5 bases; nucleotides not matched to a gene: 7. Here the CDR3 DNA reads TGCAGCGTAAACAGGGGCACCCACAATGAGCAGTTCTTC. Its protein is CSVNRGTHNEQFF.

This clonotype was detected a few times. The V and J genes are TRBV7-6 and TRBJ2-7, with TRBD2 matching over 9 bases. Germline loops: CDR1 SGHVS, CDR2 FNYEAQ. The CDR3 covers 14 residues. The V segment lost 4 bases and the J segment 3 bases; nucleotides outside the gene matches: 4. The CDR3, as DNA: TGTGCCAGCAGCTCGCGGGAGGGCCTCTACGAGCAGTACTTC. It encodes CASSSREGLYEQYF. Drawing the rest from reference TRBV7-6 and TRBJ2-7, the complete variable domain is GAGVSQSPRYKVTKRGQDVALRCDPISGHVSLYWYRQALGQGPEFLTYFNYEAQQDKSGLPNDRFSAERPEGSISTLTIQRTEQRDSAMYRCASSSREGLYEQYFGPGTRLTVT.

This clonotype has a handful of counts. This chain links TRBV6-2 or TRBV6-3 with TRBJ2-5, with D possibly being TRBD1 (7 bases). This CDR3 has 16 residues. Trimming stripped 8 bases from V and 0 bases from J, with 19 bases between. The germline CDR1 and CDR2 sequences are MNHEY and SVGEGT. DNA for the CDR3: TGTGCCAGCTGCCTTAGGAGGGGGCTTCACCAAGAGACCCAGTACTTC. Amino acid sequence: CASCLRRGLHQETQYF.

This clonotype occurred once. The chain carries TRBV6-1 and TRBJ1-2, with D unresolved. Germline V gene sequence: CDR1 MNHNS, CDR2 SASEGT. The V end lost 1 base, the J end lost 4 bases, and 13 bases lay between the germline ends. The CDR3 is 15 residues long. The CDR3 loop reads CASSEGETPLYGYTF. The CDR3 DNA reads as TGTGCCAGCAGTGAAGGGGAGACACCGCTCTATGGCTACACCTTC.

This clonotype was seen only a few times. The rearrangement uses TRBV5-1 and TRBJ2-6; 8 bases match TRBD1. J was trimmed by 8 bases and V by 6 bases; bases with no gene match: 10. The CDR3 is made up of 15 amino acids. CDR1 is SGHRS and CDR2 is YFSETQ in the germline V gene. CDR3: CASTREPGGTNVLTF. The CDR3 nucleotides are TGCGCCAGCACCCGAGAACCAGGGGGCACCAACGTCCTGACTTTC.

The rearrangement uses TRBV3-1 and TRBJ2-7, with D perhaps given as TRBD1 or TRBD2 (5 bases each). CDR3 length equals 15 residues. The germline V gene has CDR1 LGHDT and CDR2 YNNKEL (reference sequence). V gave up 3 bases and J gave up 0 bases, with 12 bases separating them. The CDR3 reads CASSHEGKSSYEQYF. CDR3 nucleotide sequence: TGTGCCAGCAGCCATGAGGGGAAATCCTCCTACGAGCAGTACTTC.

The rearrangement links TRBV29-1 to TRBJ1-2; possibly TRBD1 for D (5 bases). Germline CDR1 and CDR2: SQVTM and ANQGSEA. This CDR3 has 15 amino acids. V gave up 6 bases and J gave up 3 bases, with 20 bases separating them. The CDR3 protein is CSVPQLKGVDYGYTF. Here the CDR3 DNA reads TGCAGCGTGCCGCAGCTCAAAGGGGTTGACTATGGCTACACCTTC.